What follows are 17 T cell receptor beta chains derived from one specimen sequenced in a study of shared clonotypes between healthy human individuals. The repertoire was sequenced with immunoSEQ multiplex PCR; TCRdb's copy has only in-frame clones and lacks some. Of approximately 2,300,000 clones in the sample, around 92% were seen once. Sequenced sample: naive CD4+ T cells from PBMCs. The subset: CD45RA+ positively selected. The receptors originated from a man in his late teens or twenties in good health. Some clones in this sample may be carry-over from other donors' samples.

The chain recombines TRBV30 with TRBJ2-3; 9 bases align to TRBD2. Trimming cost V 7 bases and J 6 bases; bases outside gene matches: 11. Germline lookup yields CDR1 GTSNPN and CDR2 SVGIG (reference sequence). This CDR3 has 14 amino acids. The DNA for the CDR3 is TGTGCCTTCCACGGGCGGGAGGGCCCGGATACGCAGTATTTT. It specifies CAFHGREGPDTQYF.

The chain employs TRBV11-2 and TRBJ1-1, with D unresolved. Germline CDR1 SGHAT, CDR2 FQNNGV. Trimming stripped 6 bases from V and 0 bases from J, with 11 bases between. CDR3 length: 14 amino acids. CDR3 loop: CASSLEAVNTEAFF. CDR3 nucleotide sequence: TGTGCCAGCAGTCTAGAGGCGGTGAACACTGAAGCTTTCTTT. Full variable domain (remainder filled in from reference TRBV11-2 and TRBJ1-1): EAGVAQSPRYKIIEKRQSVAFWCNPISGHATLYWYQQILGQGPKLLIQFQNNGVVDDSQLPKDRFSAERLKGVDSTLKIQPAKLEDSAVYLCASSLEAVNTEAFFGQGTRLTVV.

The chain links TRBV18 to TRBJ1-1; D is ambiguous. V lost 5 bases and J 0 bases, leaving 10 bases between the germline ends. CDR1 and CDR2 from the germline V gene are KGHSH and LQKENI. The CDR3 runs to 14 residues. CDR3 region: CASSAQNMNTEAFF. The CDR3 coding sequence is TGTGCCAGCTCAGCCCAGAACATGAACACTGAAGCTTTCTTT.

The J gene is TRBJ1-1, the V gene TRBV5-1; no clear D. Trimming cost V 5 bases and J 1 base, with 9 bases left between them. The length of the CDR3 is 13 residues. The germline V gene encodes CDR1 SGHRS and CDR2 YFSETQ. The CDR3 spells CASSPSTNTEAFF. DNA for the CDR3: TGCGCCAGCAGTCCTAGTACGAACACTGAAGCTTTCTTT.

CDR3 protein: CASSVAGGQVHF. Written as DNA, the CDR3 is TGTGCCAGCAGTGTGGCAGGAGGACAAGTCCACTTT. The rearrangement joins TRBV2 to TRBJ1-6, with D tentatively TRBD1 (5 bases). Trimming shortened V by 4 bases and J by 17 bases, and 15 bases separated the two germline ends. The germline gives CDR1 SNHLY, CDR2 FYNNEI. The CDR3 extends over 12 amino acids.

The chain combines TRBV11-2 with TRBJ2-1; 8 bases agree with TRBD2. There are 15 residues in the CDR3. CDR1 is SGHAT, CDR2 FQNNGV, per germline. V was pared by 2 bases and J by 7 bases, with 7 bases of the junction left unmatched. The CDR3 region has the DNA TGTGCCAGCAGCTTATATGCGGGAGGAGAGAATGAGCAGTTCTTC. Amino acids: CASSLYAGGENEQFF. The full variable domain, with the rest looked up from reference TRBV11-2 and TRBJ2-1, is EAGVAQSPRYKIIEKRQSVAFWCNPISGHATLYWYQQILGQGPKLLIQFQNNGVVDDSQLPKDRFSAERLKGVDSTLKIQPAKLEDSAVYLCASSLYAGGENEQFFGPGTRLTVL.

The chain combines TRBV30 with TRBJ2-7; TRBD1 agrees at 9 bases. Germline CDR1 and CDR2: GTSNPN and SVGIG (reference sequence). The CDR3 extends over 14 amino acids. V dropped 3 bases and J dropped 5; count of bases not matched to a gene: 8. DNA for the CDR3: TGTGCCTGGAGGGACAGGGGTGGGTTCCACGAGCAGTACTTC. Translation gives CAWRDRGGFHEQYF. The complete variable domain, with remaining parts taken from reference TRBV30 and TRBJ2-7, reads SQTIHQWPATLVQPVGSPLSLECTVEGTSNPNLYWYRQAAGRGLQLLFYSVGIGQISSEVPQNLSASRPQDRQFILSSKKLLLSDSGFYLCAWRDRGGFHEQYFGPGTRLTVT.

Points on this clone: This sample includes further DNA sequences coding for the same CDR3. The CDR3, as DNA: TGTGCCAGCAGCTTGGAACCGAGTAATGAAAAACTGTTTTTT. Encoded protein: CASSLEPSNEKLFF. The chain uses TRBV5-4 and TRBJ1-4, with no clear D. The ends were cut back, 0 bases at V and 4 bases at J, with 7 bases in the middle. The CDR3 is 14 amino acids. From germline, CDR1 is SGHNT and CDR2 YYREEE (reference sequence).

Regarding this clone: Other DNA sequences from this sample encode an identical CDR3 as well. The rearrangement uses TRBV5-1 and TRBJ1-5, with D possibly being TRBD1 (5 bases). CDR3 length: 13 amino acids. Between the trimmed V and J ends, which lost 4 bases and 4 bases, there was a span of 9 bases. The V gene's germline CDR1 is SGHRS and CDR2 YFSETQ. The CDR3 region is CASSRDGNQPQHF. CDR3 nucleotides: TGCGCCAGCAGCAGGGACGGGAATCAGCCCCAGCATTTT.

This clone came up once. This sequence joins TRBV28 and TRBJ2-1; TRBD2 matches at 9 bases. The CDR3 consists of 17 residues. Trimming cost V 2 bases and J 5 bases; bases outside gene matches: 10. Germline V gene sequence: CDR1 MDHEN, CDR2 SYDVKM. The CDR3 DNA sequence: TGTGCCAGCAGTTTAATTAGCCCCAGACTAGCGGACAATGAGCAGTTCTTC. Translated, it gives CASSLISPRLADNEQFF. Combining the CDR3 with reference TRBV28 and TRBJ2-1 gives the whole variable domain DVKVTQSSRYLVKRTGEKVFLECVQDMDHENMFWYRQDPGLGLRLIYFSYDVKMKEKGDIPEGYSVSREKKERFSLILESASTNQTSMYLCASSLISPRLADNEQFFGPGTRLTVL.

The V gene is TRBV9, the J gene TRBJ2-7; 7 positions match TRBD2. The CDR3 runs 16 residues. Germline V gives CDR1 SGDLS, CDR2 YYNGEE. V shed 1 base and J 1 base; nucleotides not matched to a gene: 8. CDR3 protein: CASSVSTSARSYEQYF. DNA of the CDR3: TGTGCCAGCAGCGTATCCACTAGCGCCCGTTCCTACGAGCAGTACTTC. Drawing the rest from reference TRBV9 and TRBJ2-7, the complete variable domain is DSGVTQTPKHLITATGQRVTLRCSPRSGDLSVYWYQQSLDQGLQFLIQYYNGEERAKGNILERFSAQQFPDLHSELNLSSLELGDSALYFCASSVSTSARSYEQYFGPGTRLTVT.

The chain couples TRBV6-1 to TRBJ2-7, with no clear D. The length of the CDR3 is 13 residues. Trimming removed 7 bases from V and 0 bases from J, with 10 bases in between. Germline V lookup: CDR1 MNHNS, CDR2 SASEGT. The CDR3 protein is CASIGRSSYEQYF. DNA for the CDR3: TGTGCCAGCATCGGCAGGTCCTCCTACGAGCAGTACTTC.

This chain links TRBV7-2 with TRBJ1-3; no firm D call. Per germline, CDR1 SGHTA and CDR2 FQGNSA. CDR3 length: 13 amino acids. Deletions cut 2 bases from V and 2 bases from J, with 4 bases between. The CDR3 nucleotides are TGTGCCAGCAGCTTATTTGCTGGAAACACCATATATTTT. Translated: CASSLFAGNTIYF.

The chain employs TRBV10-3 and TRBJ2-3; D possibly matches TRBD1 or TRBD2 (5 bases each). The CDR3 extends over 16 amino acids. Trimming took off 0 bases at V and 7 bases at J, with 17 bases between the two ends. Germline V gives CDR1 ENHRY, CDR2 SYGVKD. CDR3 loop: CAISESGDRSGNTQYF. The DNA for the CDR3 is TGTGCCATCAGTGAGTCGGGGGACCGCAGTGGAAATACGCAGTATTTT.

The V call is TRBV7-2, the J call TRBJ1-1; D gene ambiguous. Germline CDR1 and CDR2: SGHTA and FQGNSA. V dropped 6 bases and J dropped 4 bases, with 21 bases sitting between them. The CDR3 is 16 residues long. Written as DNA, the CDR3 is TGTGCCAGCAGGAAAGACCGGGGTCGGGTGTTCACTGAAGCTTTCTTT. This translates into CASRKDRGRVFTEAFF.

This chain links TRBV5-4 with TRBJ1-1, with 12 bases identical to TRBD1. Trimming took 4 bases from V and 4 from J; bases not matched to a gene: 11. Germline values: CDR1 SGHNT, CDR2 YYREEE (reference sequence). CDR3 size: 17 residues. The CDR3 here is CASSDRDRGLSGTEAFF. In DNA, the CDR3 is TGTGCCAGCAGCGACCGGGACAGGGGGCTAAGTGGCACTGAAGCTTTCTTT.

The CDR3 here is CAGEGWSTDTQYF. The CDR3 DNA sequence: TGTGCCGGTGAAGGGTGGAGCACAGATACGCAGTATTTT. This rearrangement joins TRBV6-1 to TRBJ2-3; D not resolved. Trimming pared 11 bases from V and 0 bases from J, leaving 12 bases between. Looked up from germline, CDR1 is MNHNS and CDR2 is SASEGT. This CDR3 has 13 amino acids.